This is a list of T cell receptor beta chains from one sample in a study of T cell responses to AZD1222 COVID-19 vaccine. The table came from immunoSEQ multiplex PCR; TCRdb's copy has only in-frame clones and leaves some out. The sample consists of 90,000 to 130,000 clones, over 85% of them appearing once. Sequences were derived from peripheral blood, sampled 28 days after the second AZD1222 dose. Receptors originate from an adult who received the AZD1222 COVID-19 vaccine. CDR3s include the opening cysteine and the closing phenylalanine or tryptophan. A D gene is named only where the DNA matches it firmly. A clone size is listed for some rows: how often the clone was seen (once, few, many), or a class if it is expanded.

j_call v_call d_call clone_size cdr3_aa cdr3_nt
TRBJ1-1 TRBV5-1 . . CASSLVGEGAFF TGCGCCAGCAGCTTGGTCGGGGAGGGAGCTTTCTTT
TRBJ2-6 TRBV9 . once CASSVGISNSGANVLTF TGTGCCAGCAGCGTGGGGATATCGAACTCTGGGGCCAACGTCCTGACTTTC
TRBJ2-3 TRBV4-2 TRBD1 . CASSPSGTGEDTQYF TGTGCCAGCAGCCCTTCCGGGACAGGGGAAGATACGCAGTATTTT
TRBJ2-7 TRBV7-2 . . CASSPGVEQYF TGTGCCAGCAGCCCTGGTGTCGAGCAGTACTTC
TRBJ1-2 TRBV19 . . CASSITPGRSGYTF TGTGCCAGTAGTATAACGCCGGGGAGGTCTGGCTACACCTTC
TRBJ2-7 TRBV5-1 TRBD2 . CASSQSGGSYEQYF TGCGCCAGCAGCCAAAGCGGGGGCTCCTACGAGCAGTACTTC
TRBJ1-1 TRBV19 . . CASSIAGVGGTEAFF TGTGCCAGTAGTATTGCGGGGGTAGGCGGGACTGAAGCTTTCTTT
TRBJ1-1 TRBV3-1/TRBV3-2 . . CASSQDGRVAFF TGTGCCAGCAGCCAAGATGGCAGGGTAGCTTTCTTT
TRBJ1-1 TRBV7-9 TRBD1 . CASSFLDRGVEAFF TGTGCCAGCAGCTTCCTAGACAGGGGTGTTGAAGCTTTCTTT
TRBJ2-1 TRBV4-3 TRBD2 . CASSQAGGVDNEQFF TGCGCCAGCAGCCAAGCGGGGGGAGTCGACAATGAGCAGTTCTTC
TRBJ2-3 TRBV5-5 TRBD2 . CASSTQAGGPLDTQYF TGTGCCAGCAGCACGCAAGCGGGGGGGCCGCTAGATACGCAGTATTTT
TRBJ1-1 TRBV18 . . CASSPLRGWNTEAFF TGTGCCAGCTCACCGTTGAGGGGGTGGAACACTGAAGCTTTCTTT
TRBJ1-2 TRBV30 . . CAWSVLAGSRGGYTF TGTGCCTGGAGTGTATTGGCAGGGAGTCGGGGTGGCTACACCTTC
TRBJ1-1 TRBV20-1 TRBD1 . CSASRDRGEAFF TGCAGTGCTAGTAGGGACAGGGGTGAAGCTTTCTTT
TRBJ1-2 TRBV7-2 TRBD1 . CASSSGRTGNYGYTF TGTGCCAGCAGCTCCGGACGGACAGGGAACTATGGCTACACCTTC
TRBJ2-3 TRBV7-2 TRBD2 once CASSANRLRGGADTQYF TGTGCCAGCAGCGCCAACCGTTTGCGGGGGGGCGCAGATACGCAGTATTTT
TRBJ2-2 TRBV7-2 TRBD2 once CASSPSGIGELFF TGTGCCAGCAGCCCTAGCGGAATCGGGGAGCTGTTTTTT
TRBJ2-7 TRBV7-9 . . CASSLRDTSYEQYF TGTGCCAGCAGCTTACGGGACACATCCTACGAGCAGTACTTC
TRBJ1-1 TRBV9 . few CASSLSTEAFF TGTGCCAGCAGCCTCAGCACTGAAGCTTTCTTT
TRBJ1-2 TRBV7-9 . . CASSLAYRPFYVYTF TGTGCCAGCAGCTTAGCGTACAGGCCCTTCTATGTCTACACCTTC
TRBJ2-7 TRBV4-3 . . CASSQESMARGSEQYF TGCGCCAGCAGCCAAGAATCTATGGCCAGGGGTTCCGAGCAGTACTTC
TRBJ1-3 TRBV25-1 . . CASIAGGGNTIYF TGTGCCAGCATTGCGGGGGGTGGAAACACCATATATTTT
TRBJ1-5 TRBV19 . once CASSKAKGQPQHF TGTGCCAGTAGTAAGGCGAAAGGGCAGCCCCAGCATTTT
TRBJ1-5 TRBV6-2/TRBV6-3 . once CASSYPGGGPDQPQHF TGTGCCAGCAGTTACCCAGGAGGGGGGCCCGATCAGCCCCAGCATTTT
TRBJ1-1 TRBV7-9 . . CASSPPRVAPNTEAFF TGTGCCAGCAGCCCTCCTAGGGTAGCCCCGAACACTGAAGCTTTCTTT
TRBJ2-1 TRBV19 . . CASSIPRDYNEQFF TGTGCCAGTAGTATACCCAGGGACTACAATGAGCAGTTCTTC
TRBJ2-1 TRBV5-4 TRBD1 . CASSSWLPGGNNEQFF TGTGCCAGCAGCTCCTGGTTGCCAGGGGGAAACAATGAGCAGTTCTTC
TRBJ2-7 TRBV29-1 TRBD1 . CSVQDRVGSYEQYF TGCAGCGTCCAAGACAGGGTCGGGTCCTACGAGCAGTACTTC
TRBJ2-7 TRBV20-1 . . CSADSSYEQYF TGCAGTGCCGACAGTTCCTACGAGCAGTACTTC
TRBJ2-7 TRBV7-2 TRBD2 . CASSSRTSLRREQYF TGTGCCAGCAGCTCCCGGACTAGTTTGCGTCGCGAGCAGTACTTC
TRBJ2-4 TRBV9 . . CASRINRAYEAKNIQYF TGTGCCAGCAGGATAAACCGGGCCTATGAGGCCAAAAACATTCAGTACTTC
TRBJ2-7 TRBV7-2 . . CASSFGTPTYEQYF TGTGCCAGCAGCTTTGGGACGCCGACCTACGAGCAGTACTTC
TRBJ2-7 TRBV7-2 TRBD1 . CASSLVADRTYEQYF TGTGCCAGCAGCTTAGTCGCGGACAGGACCTACGAGCAGTACTTC
TRBJ1-2 TRBV5-5 . . CASSEDYGYTF TGTGCCAGCTCGGAAGACTATGGCTACACCTTC
TRBJ1-2 TRBV10-3 . . CAISFLQGESTSGYTF TGTGCCATCAGTTTTTTACAGGGAGAAAGCACGTCTGGCTACACCTTC
TRBJ1-4 TRBV27 . . CASSLYGGNEKLFF TGTGCCAGCAGTTTATACGGGGGGAATGAAAAACTGTTTTTT
TRBJ1-2 TRBV16 . . CASSPRQGGYGYTF TGTGCCAGCAGCCCCCGCCAGGGCGGCTATGGCTACACCTTC
TRBJ1-1 TRBV19 . . CASSIYRNAEAFF TGTGCCAGTAGTATATATCGGAACGCTGAAGCTTTCTTT
TRBJ2-3 TRBV2 TRBD1 . CASSADRGQGHTQYF TGTGCCAGCAGTGCGGACAGGGGGCAAGGTCATACGCAGTATTTT
TRBJ1-5 TRBV7-2 TRBD1 . CASSAGQGFSQPQHF TGTGCCAGCAGCGCGGGACAGGGTTTCTCTCAGCCCCAGCATTTT
TRBJ2-3 TRBV19 . . CASSIGGLDTQYF TGTGCCAGTAGTATTGGGGGCTTAGATACGCAGTATTTT
TRBJ2-7 TRBV19 . . CASSTGDEQYF TGTGCCAGTAGTACCGGAGACGAGCAGTACTTC
TRBJ1-6 TRBV19 . . CASSPRGRLDNSPLHF TGTGCCAGTAGTCCCCGAGGACGCTTAGATAATTCACCCCTCCACTTT
TRBJ1-6 TRBV30 TRBD1 . CAWSHTSRDSYSPLHF TGTGCCTGGAGTCATACCTCCCGGGACAGCTATTCACCCCTCCACTTT
TRBJ2-1 TRBV6-5 TRBD2 . CASSYLSGGGNEQFF TGTGCCAGCAGTTACCTAAGCGGGGGTGGCAATGAGCAGTTCTTC
TRBJ2-7 TRBV7-8 . . CASSHPKNPDSYEQYF TGTGCCAGCAGCCACCCAAAGAACCCCGACTCCTACGAGCAGTACTTC
TRBJ2-7 TRBV27 . once CASSLSTGTTYEQYF TGTGCCAGCAGTTTATCAACCGGGACCACCTACGAGCAGTACTTC
TRBJ2-7 TRBV30 . . CAWRKYSPYEQYF TGTGCCTGGAGAAAATACAGCCCATACGAGCAGTACTTC
TRBJ1-1 TRBV5-4 . . CASRLRGAGTEAFF TGTGCCAGCAGACTCAGAGGGGCGGGAACTGAAGCTTTCTTT
TRBJ2-5 TRBV6-5 . . CASSSSKETQYF TGTGCCAGCAGTTCCAGCAAAGAGACCCAGTACTTC
TRBJ2-7 TRBV11-1 TRBD1 once CASSLAGQQTQFHEQYF TGTGCCAGCAGCTTAGCGGGACAGCAAACCCAGTTCCACGAGCAGTACTTC
TRBJ1-1 TRBV7-8 . once CASSLGPGGRNTEAFF TGTGCCAGCAGCTTAGGGCCAGGAGGGAGGAACACTGAAGCTTTCTTT
TRBJ2-2 TRBV7-7 . . CASSSSGVDTGELFF TGTGCTAGCAGCTCCTCAGGGGTAGACACCGGGGAGCTGTTTTTT
TRBJ2-7 TRBV27 . few CASSYSGTMSSYEQYF TGTGCCAGCAGTTATTCCGGGACAATGAGCTCCTACGAGCAGTACTTC
TRBJ2-3 TRBV7-2 TRBD2 . CASSLFPSGGRTDTQYF TGTGCCAGCAGCTTATTCCCTAGCGGGGGCCGCACAGATACGCAGTATTTT
TRBJ1-1 TRBV3-1/TRBV3-2 . . CASSQMDSRTEAFF TGTGCCAGCAGCCAGATGGACAGTAGAACTGAAGCTTTCTTT
TRBJ2-7 TRBV5-5 TRBD1 . CASSFGTGAYEQYF TGTGCCAGCAGCTTTGGGACAGGAGCATACGAGCAGTACTTC
TRBJ2-3 TRBV10-3 . . CAISEQGFTDTQYF TGTGCCATCAGTGAACAGGGCTTCACAGATACGCAGTATTTT
TRBJ1-2 TRBV21-1 . . CASTAGPGYTF TGTGCCTCGACGGCGGGGCCAGGCTACACCTTC
TRBJ1-2 TRBV6-5 TRBD1 . CASSYPTGGDYGYTF TGTGCCAGCAGTTACCCTACAGGGGGCGACTATGGCTACACCTTC